The 26 T cell receptor beta chains given below trace back to one sample, sequenced in a study of human T cells and chemical hapten exposure. TCRdb processed the RACE reads anew with MiXCR; each CDR3 protein has one entry. Found here are more than 250,000 distinct CDR3 sequences, 7% to 10% of them singletons; the top ten hold about 2.1%. Time point reported: pre-sensitization, week 0. The treatment here: therapeutic diphenylcyclopropenone sensitization with weekly scalp DPC. The starting material was whole blood, obtained in connection with sensitization to the hapten diphenylcyclopropenone (DPC). The source of these receptors is a woman in her 40s with alopecia areata. Some clones in this sample may be carry-over from other donors' samples.

The chain links TRBV10-3 to TRBJ2-7; TRBD1 might be the D (6 bases). The CDR3 has 13 amino acids. The germline gives CDR1 ENHRY, CDR2 SYGVKD. V was pared by 4 bases and J by 5 bases, with 12 bases between. CDR3 nucleotide sequence: TGTGCCATCAGTGGTACAGGGTTGGACGAGCAGTACTTC. Protein product: CAISGTGLDEQYF.

This clonotype was observed at least ten times. V gene TRBV7-4 combines with J gene TRBJ2-7; no definite D call. This CDR3 is 15 amino acids long. Trimming removed 1 base from V and 5 bases from J, with 15 bases in between. CDR1 SGHVT and CDR2 SQSDAQ come from the germline V gene. CDR3 region: CASSLVPGSRHEQYF. Here the CDR3 DNA reads TGTGCCAGCAGCTTAGTCCCAGGTTCCCGCCACGAGCAGTACTTC.

CDR3 DNA: TGTGCCAGCACCCCGAGGAGCCCCACAGATACGCAGTATTTT. Its translation is CASTPRSPTDTQYF. This chain joins TRBV27 and TRBJ2-3; D call uncertain. Trimming left V 7 bases short and J 2 bases short, with 13 bases between. CDR1 is MNHEY, CDR2 SMNVEV, per germline (reference sequence). The CDR3 has 14 amino acids.

This clonotype was recorded many times. V gene TRBV20-1 combines with J gene TRBJ1-1, with TRBD1 as a possible D gene (5 bases). V shed 3 bases and J shed 1 base, with 18 bases lying between them. CDR1 and CDR2 from the germline V gene are DFQATT and SNEGSKA (reference sequence). This CDR3 has 16 amino acids. CDR3: CSASPQLGRWNTEAFF. CDR3 coding DNA: TGCAGTGCTAGTCCTCAATTGGGACGGTGGAACACTGAAGCTTTCTTT.

This clonotype has a handful of counts. The chain is built from TRBV28 and TRBJ2-7; 16 nucleotides agree with TRBD2. This CDR3 region has 16 residues. With 5 bases clipped from V and 5 bases from J, the junction kept 6 bases outside the gene matches. Per germline, CDR1 MDHEN and CDR2 SYDVKM. CDR3 nucleotide sequence: TGTGCCAGCAGTGGGGGACTAGCGGGAGGGCGGAACGAGCAGTACTTC. This gives the protein CASSGGLAGGRNEQYF.

The genes are TRBV5-1 and TRBJ1-1, with 8 positions matching TRBD1. Losses at the gene ends were 4 bases for V and 1 base for J; bases not matched to a gene: 6. The germline V gene encodes CDR1 SGHRS and CDR2 YFSETQ. The CDR3 length is 15 residues. The CDR3 protein is CASSLTGARNTEAFF. The DNA for the CDR3 is TGCGCCAGCAGCCTGACAGGGGCGCGGAACACTGAAGCTTTCTTT.

This rearrangement joins TRBV11-2 to TRBJ2-4, with no clear D. From germline, CDR1 is SGHAT and CDR2 FQNNGV. The CDR3 consists of 14 residues. V lost 5 bases and J 2 bases, leaving 10 bases between the germline ends. CDR3: CASSPERTKNIQYF. In DNA, the CDR3 is TGTGCCAGCAGCCCCGAGAGGACCAAAAACATTCAGTACTTC.

This chain links TRBV2 with TRBJ2-3, with 8 bases lining up with TRBD2. The CDR3 totals 14 residues. V was pared by 3 bases and J by 6 bases, with 5 bases of the junction left unmatched. From germline, CDR1 is SNHLY and CDR2 FYNNEI. CDR3 sequence reads: CASSERLALDTQYF. CDR3 sequence (DNA): TGTGCCAGCAGTGAGAGACTAGCGCTCGATACGCAGTATTTT.

This clonotype showed up just a few times. This chain connects TRBV27 to TRBJ1-5; TRBD1 might be the D (6 bases). CDR1 and CDR2 (germline): MNHEY, SMNVEV (reference sequence). CDR3 length: 16 amino acids. With 0 bases removed from V and 6 bases from J, the gap between germline ends came to 15 bases. CDR3 amino acids: CASSLSLGHSIQPQHF. CDR3 sequence (DNA): TGTGCCAGCAGTTTATCCCTGGGACACTCCATTCAGCCCCAGCATTTT.

The sample holds many counts of this clonotype. J is TRBJ1-5 and V is TRBV4-2, with TRBD1 as a possible D gene (5 bases). Germline assignment: CDR1 LGHNA and CDR2 YNFKEQ. The CDR3 contains 15 residues. Trimming took 6 bases from V and 0 from J, leaving 12 bases between them. CDR3: CASRQGSLSNQPQHF. CDR3 nucleotides: TGTGCCAGCAGGCAGGGTTCCCTTAGCAATCAGCCCCAGCATTTT.

V gene TRBV21-1 combines with J gene TRBJ2-7. TRBV21-1 is a known pseudogene. This CDR3 is built from 12 residues. The CDR3 DNA sequence: TGTGCCAGCAGCAAAAGGATGGGCGAGCAGTACTTC. This gives the protein CASSKRMGEQYF.

CDR3 region: CASALSTDTQYF. CDR3 nucleotide sequence: TGTGCCAGCGCTCTTAGCACAGATACGCAGTATTTT. The J gene is TRBJ2-3, the V gene TRBV28; D is undetermined. The germline CDR1 and CDR2 sequences are MDHEN and SYDVKM. The CDR3 is 12 amino acids. Trimming stripped 8 bases from V and 0 bases from J, with 6 bases between.

The chain links TRBV21-1 to TRBJ1-2; the table's D call, TRBD1, has no DNA check behind it. TRBV21-1 is a known pseudogene. The CDR3 is 16 residues long. Written as DNA, the CDR3 is TGTGCCAGCAGTATACTCCCGGGACACCTTAACTATGGCTACACCTTC. It yields the protein CASSILPGHLNYGYTF.

This clonotype has only a few counts. The chain uses TRBV27 and TRBJ1-5; D possibly corresponds to TRBD1 (5 bases). This CDR3 is 16 amino acids long. With 5 bases removed from V and 0 bases from J, the gap between germline ends came to 14 bases. Germline assignment: CDR1 MNHEY and CDR2 SMNVEV (reference sequence). Written as DNA, the CDR3 is TGTGCCAGCAGTGCGGGACTCCAGTATAGCAATCAGCCCCAGCATTTT. It is translated as CASSAGLQYSNQPQHF.

The J gene is TRBJ1-1, the V gene TRBV7-2; D possibly corresponds to TRBD1 (5 bases). The V gene's germline CDR1 is SGHTA and CDR2 FQGNSA. Trimming took 3 bases from V and 4 from J, leaving 12 bases between them. The CDR3 totals 14 residues. The CDR3 DNA follows: TGTGCCAGCAGCTTTAATCAGGGACGCACTGAAGCTTTCTTT. Encoded protein: CASSFNQGRTEAFF.

The chain recombines TRBV7-6 with TRBJ2-2; D is uncertain. CDR3 length equals 13 residues. The V end was cut by 1 base, the J end by 6 bases, with 6 bases between. CDR1 and CDR2 (germline): SGHVS, FNYEAQ. The CDR3 region has the DNA TGTGCCAGCAGCTTAGAGGCTTCCGGGGAGCTGTTTTTT. Protein: CASSLEASGELFF.

This clonotype occurred a few times. The CDR3 loop reads CASSRTVEKLFF. The CDR3 DNA follows: TGTGCCAGCAGTAGGACAGTTGAAAAACTGTTTTTT. The chain employs TRBV12-3 or TRBV12-4 and TRBJ1-4; perhaps TRBD1 as D (6 bases). The V gene lost 5 bases and the J gene lost 7 bases, with 8 bases spanning the gap. The CDR3 has 12 amino acids.

Only a few counts were recorded for this clonotype. The chain has TRBV11-1 and TRBJ1-2; no clear D gene. Germline V gives CDR1 SGHAT, CDR2 FQDESV (reference sequence). The ends were cut back, 4 bases at V and 2 bases at J, with 14 bases in the middle. The CDR3 is made up of 15 amino acids. For the CDR3, the DNA is TGTGCCAGCAGCTCATTACGCAATTCAAACTATGGCTACACCTTC. It encodes CASSSLRNSNYGYTF. Full variable domain (rest looked up from reference TRBV11-1 and TRBJ1-2): EAEVAQSPRYKITEKSQAVAFWCDPISGHATLYWYRQILGQGPELLVQFQDESVVDDSQLPKDRFSAERLKGVDSTLKIQPAELGDSAMYLCASSSLRNSNYGYTFGSGTRLTVV.

This clonotype was seen only a few times. This chain links TRBV28 with TRBJ2-5, with TRBD1 matching over 8 bases. V lost 4 bases and J lost 2; bases outside the gene matches: 6. The CDR3 length is 15 residues. Germline values: CDR1 MDHEN, CDR2 SYDVKM. Here the CDR3 DNA reads TGTGCCAGCAGTTCTCCGACAGGGGCGCAAGAGACCCAGTACTTC. Translating it yields CASSSPTGAQETQYF.

With respect to this clonotype: The junction departs from the called germline gene at one end, perhaps through a read error. The chain joins TRBV9 to TRBJ2-2, with TRBD2 identical over 13 bases. CDR3 length equals 16 residues. CDR1 SGDLS and CDR2 YYNGEE come from the germline V gene. The chain's CDR3 is CASGVGLAGAAGELFF. In nucleotides, the CDR3 is TGTGCCAGCGGCGTAGGACTAGCGGGAGCGGCCGGGGAGCTGTTTTTT.

V gene TRBV5-1 combines with J gene TRBJ2-5, with D unresolved. V shed 4 bases and J shed 4 bases, with 14 bases lying between them. There are 14 residues in the CDR3. Germline V gene data show CDR1 as SGHRS and CDR2 as YFSETQ. CDR3 loop: CASSPPTVVETQYF. CDR3 sequence (DNA): TGCGCCAGCAGCCCCCCCACGGTGGTAGAGACCCAGTACTTC.

The table lists this clonotype with a few counts. The chain is built from TRBV12-3 or TRBV12-4 and TRBJ1-1; D unresolved. The V end lost 4 bases, the J end lost 6 bases, and 9 bases lay between the germline ends. CDR3 length equals 12 residues. CDR3 DNA: TGTGCCAGCAGTTCATGGAAGGCTGAAGCTTTCTTT. Protein product: CASSSWKAEAFF.

This clonotype occurred a few times. This sequence joins TRBV20-1 and TRBJ2-6, with D possibly matching TRBD2 (6 bases). Per the germline V gene, CDR1 is DFQATT and CDR2 is SNEGSKA (reference sequence). This CDR3 has 17 residues. V dropped 2 bases and J dropped 0 bases, with 14 bases sitting between them. The CDR3 DNA sequence: TGCAGTGCTAGAAGGGCGGGATCCCCCTCTGGGGCCAACGTCCTGACTTTC. It specifies CSARRAGSPSGANVLTF.

This clonotype was counted a few times. V is TRBV7-8 and J is TRBJ2-4; a weak D match, TRBD1 (5 bases). The CDR3 is 13 residues long. The germline V and J ends were trimmed by 5 bases and 4 bases, with 9 bases remaining between them. Germline V gene data show CDR1 as SGHVS and CDR2 as FQNEAQ. CDR3 sequence reads: CASSLRQKNIQYF. For the CDR3, the DNA is TGTGCCAGCAGCCTAAGACAGAAAAACATTCAGTACTTC.

There are a few counts of this clonotype. This sequence joins TRBV29-1 and TRBJ2-2; D not certain. Germline V gene lookup returns CDR1 SQVTM and CDR2 ANQGSEA. The CDR3 contains 13 residues. Trimming shortened V by 3 bases and J by 1 base, and 6 bases separated the two germline ends. The DNA of the CDR3 is TGCAGCGTTGACGTGCAGAACACCGGGGAGCTGTTTTTT. Its protein product is CSVDVQNTGELFF.

This clonotype occurred a few times. V and J are TRBV7-2 and TRBJ2-3; 9 nucleotides match TRBD1. Germline lookup yields CDR1 SGHTA and CDR2 FQGNSA. The CDR3 loop spans 16 amino acids. V shed 4 bases, J shed 5 bases, and the junction held 10 bases outside the gene matches. CDR3 nucleotide sequence: TGTGCCAGCAGCTCAACTCCGGGACAGGGTATAGATACGCAGTATTTT. Translation: CASSSTPGQGIDTQYF.